What follows is one T cell receptor (beta chain) and its context. Profiling relied on immunoSEQ multiplex PCR, and the TCRdb table lists in-frame clones only, not all of them. The profile shows about 150,000 clones, over 80% of them singletons. Trimming removed 6 bases from V and 0 bases from J; junction bases left unmatched: 6. Germline CDR1 reads SGHRS; CDR2 reads YFSETQ. This CDR3 is built from 17 residues. This sample was taken from a study of blood T cell repertoires in COVID-19. The TCR originated in a woman at least 80 years old with COVID-19, enrolled during active disease. Sequencing input: peripheral blood. This chain connects TRBV5-1 to TRBJ2-1; 13 positions agree with TRBD2. This CDR3 is CASTWGLAGSSYNEQFF. The CDR3 nucleotides read TGCGCCAGCACCTGGGGACTAGCGGGAAGCTCCTACAATGAGCAGTTCTTC.